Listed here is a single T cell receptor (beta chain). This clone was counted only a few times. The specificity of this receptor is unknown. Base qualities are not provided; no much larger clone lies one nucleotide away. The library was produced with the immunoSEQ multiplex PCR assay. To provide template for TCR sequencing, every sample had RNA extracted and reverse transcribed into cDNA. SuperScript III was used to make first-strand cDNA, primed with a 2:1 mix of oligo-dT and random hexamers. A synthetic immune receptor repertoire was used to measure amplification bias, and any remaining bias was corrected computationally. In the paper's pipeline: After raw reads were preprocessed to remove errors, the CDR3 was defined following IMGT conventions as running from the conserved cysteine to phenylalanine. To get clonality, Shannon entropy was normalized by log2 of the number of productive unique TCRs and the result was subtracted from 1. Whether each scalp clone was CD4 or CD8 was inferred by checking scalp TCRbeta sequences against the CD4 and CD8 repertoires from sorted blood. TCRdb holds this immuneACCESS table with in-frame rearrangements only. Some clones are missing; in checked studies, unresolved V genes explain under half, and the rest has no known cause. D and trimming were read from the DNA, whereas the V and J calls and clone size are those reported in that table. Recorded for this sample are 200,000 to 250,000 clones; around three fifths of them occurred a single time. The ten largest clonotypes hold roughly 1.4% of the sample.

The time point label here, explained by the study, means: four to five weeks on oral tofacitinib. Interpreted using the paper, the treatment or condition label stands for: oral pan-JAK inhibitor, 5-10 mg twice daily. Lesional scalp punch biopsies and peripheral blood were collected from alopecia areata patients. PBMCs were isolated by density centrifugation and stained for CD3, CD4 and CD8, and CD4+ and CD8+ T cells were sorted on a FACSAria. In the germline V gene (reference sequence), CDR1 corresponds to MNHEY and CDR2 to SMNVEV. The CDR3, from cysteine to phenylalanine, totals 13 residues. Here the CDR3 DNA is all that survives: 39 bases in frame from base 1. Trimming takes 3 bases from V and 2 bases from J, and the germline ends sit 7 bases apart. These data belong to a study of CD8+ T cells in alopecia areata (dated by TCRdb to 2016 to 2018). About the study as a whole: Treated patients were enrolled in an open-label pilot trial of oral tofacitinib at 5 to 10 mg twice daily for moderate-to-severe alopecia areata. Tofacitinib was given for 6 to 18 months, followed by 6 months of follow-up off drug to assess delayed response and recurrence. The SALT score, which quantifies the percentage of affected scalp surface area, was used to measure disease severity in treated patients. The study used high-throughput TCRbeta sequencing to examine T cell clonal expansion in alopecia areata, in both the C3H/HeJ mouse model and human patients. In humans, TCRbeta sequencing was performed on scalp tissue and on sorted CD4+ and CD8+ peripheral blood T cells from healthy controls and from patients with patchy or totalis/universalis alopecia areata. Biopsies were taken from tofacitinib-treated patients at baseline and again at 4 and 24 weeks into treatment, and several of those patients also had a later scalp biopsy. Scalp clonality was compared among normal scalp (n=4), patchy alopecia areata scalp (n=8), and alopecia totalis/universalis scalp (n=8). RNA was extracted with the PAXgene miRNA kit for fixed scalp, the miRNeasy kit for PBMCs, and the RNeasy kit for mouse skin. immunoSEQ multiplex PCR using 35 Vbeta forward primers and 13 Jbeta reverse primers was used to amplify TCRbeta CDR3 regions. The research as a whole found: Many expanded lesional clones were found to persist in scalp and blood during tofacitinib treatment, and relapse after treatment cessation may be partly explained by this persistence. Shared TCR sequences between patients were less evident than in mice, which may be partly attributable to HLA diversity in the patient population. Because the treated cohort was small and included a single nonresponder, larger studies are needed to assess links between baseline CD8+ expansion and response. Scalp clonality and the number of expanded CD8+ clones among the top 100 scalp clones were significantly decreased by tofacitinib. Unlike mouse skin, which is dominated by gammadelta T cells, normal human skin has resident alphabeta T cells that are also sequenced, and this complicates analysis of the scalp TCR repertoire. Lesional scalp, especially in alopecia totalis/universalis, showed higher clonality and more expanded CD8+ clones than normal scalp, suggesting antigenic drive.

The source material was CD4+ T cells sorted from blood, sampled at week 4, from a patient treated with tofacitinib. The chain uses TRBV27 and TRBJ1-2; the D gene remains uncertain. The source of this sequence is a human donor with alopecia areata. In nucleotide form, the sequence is TGTGCCAGCAGTTTTAGGCAGAACTATGGCTACACCTTC. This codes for CASSFRQNYGYTF.